Each of the 12 T cell receptor beta chains below was sequenced from the same sample in a study of human T cells and chemical hapten exposure. TCRdb redid the calling of the RACE reads with MiXCR, one entry per CDR3 protein. The data contain about 84,000 distinct CDR3 sequences, 10% of them singletons. Time point in this sample: patch test 2, 6 weeks after DPC sensitization. Treatment meaning: therapeutic diphenylcyclopropenone sensitization with weekly scalp DPC. The input for sequencing was whole blood, taken in connection with sensitization to the hapten diphenylcyclopropenone (DPC). These receptor sequences come from a woman aged 50 to 60 with alopecia areata. Some clones in this sample may be carry-over from other donors' samples.

This clonotype has only a few counts. The CDR3 reads CASSLSLGRANTEAFF. CDR3 DNA sequence: TGTGCCAGCAGTCTCTCCTTGGGACGGGCGAACACTGAAGCTTTCTTT. The genes are TRBV12-3 or TRBV12-4 and TRBJ1-1; perhaps TRBD1 as D (5 bases). CDR3 length: 16 residues. V was trimmed by 5 bases and J by 1 base, leaving 17 bases between them.

The V and J genes are TRBV2 and TRBJ1-1; D call uncertain. The CDR3 has 12 residues. Trimming left V 9 bases short and J 1 base short, with 9 bases between. Per the germline V gene, CDR1 is SNHLY and CDR2 is FYNNEI. The CDR3 loop reads CASINRNTEAFF. The CDR3 nucleotides are TGTGCCAGTATTAACAGGAACACTGAAGCTTTCTTT. Filled out from reference TRBV2 and TRBJ1-1, the complete variable domain reads EPEVTQTPSHQVTQMGQEVILRCVPISNHLYFYWYRQILGQKVEFLVSFYNNEISEKSEIFDDQFSVERPDGSNFTLKIRSTKLEDSAMYFCASINRNTEAFFGQGTRLTVV.

Only one count was recorded for this clonotype. The chain carries TRBV20-1 and TRBJ2-1, with D possibly matching TRBD2 (5 bases). Trimming removed 5 bases from V and 5 bases from J, with 19 bases in between. The CDR3 has 15 residues. Germline V CDR1 and CDR2: DFQATT, SNEGSKA (reference sequence). CDR3 in amino acids: CSAVPLGRYNNEQFF. The CDR3 bases are TGCAGTGCTGTACCACTAGGACGCTACAACAATGAGCAGTTCTTC.

In this sample, this clonotype turned up a few times. This rearrangement joins TRBV18 to TRBJ1-1, with TRBD1 as a possible D gene (5 bases). Germline V gene data show CDR1 as KGHSH and CDR2 as LQKENI. V lost 3 bases and J lost 8, with 16 bases in between. This CDR3 has 14 residues. CDR3 region: CASSPVLQVLEAFF. The CDR3 DNA reads TGTGCCAGCTCACCCGTATTACAGGTTCTGGAAGCTTTCTTT.

The table lists this clonotype with many counts. V and J are TRBV6-6 and TRBJ2-1; TRBD1 agrees at 9 bases. J gave up 4 bases and V 6 bases, and 13 bases lay outside the gene matches. From germline, CDR1 is MNHNY and CDR2 SVGAGI (reference sequence). The CDR3 spans 17 residues. The CDR3 DNA follows: TGTGCCAGCAGAAGACAGGGGGTATCCCAATTTTACAATGAGCAGTTCTTC. This sequence encodes CASRRQGVSQFYNEQFF.

This clonotype turned up a few times. The chain carries TRBV4-3 and TRBJ2-1; 9 nucleotides match TRBD1. Trimming removed 1 base from V and 9 bases from J; junction bases left unmatched: 10. This CDR3 comprises 16 residues. Germline lookup yields CDR1 LGHNA and CDR2 YSLEER. The CDR3 sequence: CASSQVGTGRRLEQFF. Written as DNA, the CDR3 is TGCGCCAGCAGCCAAGTGGGGACAGGGAGGCGCCTTGAGCAGTTCTTC.

This clonotype was seen ten or more times. V is TRBV6-6 and J is TRBJ2-7, with D possibly being TRBD1 (6 bases). From germline, CDR1 is MNHNY and CDR2 SVGAGI (reference sequence). The CDR3 runs to 17 residues. The germline V and J ends were trimmed by 4 bases and 3 bases, with 22 bases remaining between them. This chain's CDR3 is CASSSPLGDTGVYEQYF. The CDR3 DNA is TGTGCCAGCAGTTCCCCTCTTGGGGACACAGGCGTCTACGAGCAGTACTTC.

The sample holds many counts of this clonotype. V and J are TRBV6-5 and TRBJ1-2; TRBD1 matches at 9 bases. Germline CDR1 and CDR2: MNHEY and SVGAGI. V lost 5 bases and J lost 10; bases outside the gene matches: 5. This CDR3 region has 12 residues. The CDR3, as DNA: TGTGCCAGCAGTAAGGACAGGGGAATCTACACCTTC. Translating gives CASSKDRGIYTF.

The chain recombines TRBV28 with TRBJ2-3, with 11 bases lining up with TRBD2. Trimming at V came to 7 bases and at J to 2 bases, leaving 2 bases not matched to a gene. Per the germline V gene, CDR1 is MDHEN and CDR2 is SYDVKM. The CDR3 covers 14 residues. Here the CDR3 DNA reads TGTGCCAGCAAGACTAGCGGGAACACAGATACGCAGTATTTT. This translates into CASKTSGNTDTQYF.

The chain is built from TRBV2 and TRBJ1-1; D is ambiguous. V lost 7 bases, J lost 8 bases, and 8 bases lay in between. There are 10 residues in the CDR3. Germline V gene data show CDR1 as SNHLY and CDR2 as FYNNEI. The CDR3 nucleotides read TGTGCCAGCACTAAATCAGAAGCTTTCTTT. It translates to CASTKSEAFF.

Remarks on this clonotype: Here the CDR3 omits its conserved ending phenylalanine or tryptophan, so a read error is the likely source. The chain uses TRBV20-1 and TRBJ1-1, with TRBD1 identical over 10 bases. CDR3 length equals 15 residues. Germline CDR1 is DFQATT and CDR2 is SNEGSKA (reference sequence). J gave up 6 bases and V 6 bases, and 13 bases lay outside the gene matches. As DNA, the CDR3 is TGCAGTGCGAGAAACCGGGACAGGGGTCTCTCTGAAGCTTTCCTT. This translates into CSARNRDRGLSEAFL.

This clonotype was detected many times. Germline is not matched at one junction end, which may reflect a read error. This chain uses TRBV20-1 with TRBJ1-4; 10 bases agree with TRBD1. Germline V gene sequence: CDR1 DFQATT, CDR2 SNEGSKA (reference sequence). The CDR3 runs 17 residues. In nucleotides, the CDR3 is TGCAGTGCTAGAGTGGAGACAGGGGGCTTCGGAAATGGAAAACTGTTTTTT. This sequence encodes CSARVETGGFGNGKLFF.